The 25 T cell receptor beta chains reported below all come from one sample, sequenced in a study of T cells in Graves' hyperthyroidism and ophthalmopathy. TCR beta CDR3 regions were amplified from RNA transcripts. The HTBI primer set drove a first-round RT-PCR of the TCR CDR3. TCRdb reprocessed the multiplex PCR reads via MiXCR and lists one record per CDR3 protein. The sample lists around 500,000 distinct CDR3 sequences, around 13% occurring once. The sample consisted of blood. These receptors all come from a woman aged 40 to 50 with Graves' hyperthyroidism.

There are a few counts of this clonotype. V usage is TRBV28 and J usage is TRBJ1-6, with D uncertain. The CDR3 loop spans 13 amino acids. Germline CDR1 and CDR2: MDHEN and SYDVKM. Trimming left V 6 bases short and J 4 bases short, with 7 bases between. The CDR3 spells CASRLRYNSPLHF. The CDR3 DNA reads as TGTGCCAGCAGGTTACGGTATAATTCACCCCTCCACTTT. The full variable domain, its missing parts supplied by reference TRBV28 and TRBJ1-6, is DVKVTQSSRYLVKRTGEKVFLECVQDMDHENMFWYRQDPGLGLRLIYFSYDVKMKEKGDIPEGYSVSREKKERFSLILESASTNQTSMYLCASRLRYNSPLHFGNGTRLTVT.

The genes are TRBV5-4 and TRBJ1-1; maybe TRBD1 (6 bases). This CDR3 spans 14 amino acids. Trimming shortened V by 4 bases and J by 1 base, and 11 bases separated the two germline ends. The germline CDR1 and CDR2 sequences are SGHNT and YYREEE (reference sequence). CDR3 in amino acids: CASSPGARNTEAFF. The CDR3 DNA sequence: TGTGCCAGCAGCCCGGGGGCGCGGAACACTGAAGCTTTCTTT.

The chain links TRBV29-1 to TRBJ1-1; no firm D call. V lost 7 bases, J lost 0 bases, and 6 bases lay in between. Germline values: CDR1 SQVTM, CDR2 ANQGSEA. CDR3 length equals 11 residues. The CDR3 sequence: CSALLNTEAFF. CDR3 in DNA: TGCAGCGCCCTATTGAACACTGAAGCTTTCTTT.

This rearrangement joins TRBV7-9 to TRBJ2-3; D unresolved. V dropped 5 bases and J dropped 4 bases, with 13 bases sitting between them. Per the germline V gene, CDR1 is SEHNR and CDR2 is FQNEAQ (reference sequence). The CDR3 has 14 residues. CDR3 residues: CASSLSWQPDTQYF. The CDR3 bases are TGTGCCAGCAGCCTCTCGTGGCAGCCAGATACGCAGTATTTT.

Regarding this clonotype: A much more abundant neighbour one base away suggests this may be a read error. V and J are TRBV18 and TRBJ2-5; 7 bases map to TRBD1. The CDR3 is 15 residues long. Germline V gene sequence: CDR1 KGHSH, CDR2 LQKENI. CDR3 coding DNA: TGTGCCAGCTCTCGACTTGGACAGGTGGAAGAGACCCAGCACTTC. Translated, it gives CASSRLGQVEETQHF.

Points on this clonotype: A read error may be the cause here, since a much bigger clone is one base away. The chain uses TRBV20-1 and TRBJ2-5; 7 bases are a match to TRBD2. CDR1 and CDR2 from the germline V gene are DFQATT and SNEGSKA (reference sequence). This CDR3 has 15 residues. After removal of 1 base from V and 2 bases from J, the junction contained 7 bases not matched to a gene. The CDR3 region has the DNA TGCAGTGCTAGAGGTTTAGCTAGCGGTCAAGAGACCCAGTACTTC. Its translation: CSARGLASGQETQYF.

This chain uses TRBV2 with TRBJ2-7; 9 nucleotides align to TRBD1. Germline V gives CDR1 SNHLY, CDR2 FYNNEI. V lost 6 bases to trimming and J lost 6 bases; unmatched junction nucleotides: 6. This CDR3 is 13 amino acids long. CDR3 amino acids: CASRDRGQTEQYF. DNA for the CDR3: TGTGCCAGCAGGGACAGGGGCCAGACCGAGCAGTACTTC. The variable domain in full, with the rest retrieved from reference TRBV2 and TRBJ2-7, is EPEVTQTPSHQVTQMGQEVILRCVPISNHLYFYWYRQILGQKVEFLVSFYNNEISEKSEIFDDQFSVERPDGSNFTLKIRSTKLEDSAMYFCASRDRGQTEQYFGPGTRLTVT.

This clonotype has only one observation. The chain joins TRBV2 to TRBJ2-1; 8 bases match TRBD2. The CDR3 length is 16 residues. V lost 7 bases and J lost 0; bases outside the gene matches: 8. The V gene's germline CDR1 is SNHLY and CDR2 FYNNEI. The CDR3 here is CASNSGGESSYNEQFF. The DNA for the CDR3 is TGTGCCAGCAACAGCGGGGGAGAGAGCTCCTACAATGAGCAGTTCTTC.

This clonotype was detected many times. The chain uses TRBV11-2 and TRBJ2-3; D possibly uses TRBD1 or TRBD2 (5 bases each). V lost 4 bases and J lost 6, with 14 bases in between. The CDR3 length is 14 residues. CDR1 and CDR2 from the germline V gene are SGHAT and FQNNGV. The chain's CDR3 is CASSSSRGWDTQYF. The CDR3 region has the DNA TGTGCCAGCAGCTCCTCCCGGGGCTGGGATACGCAGTATTTT.

The sample holds many counts of this clonotype. The genes are TRBV20-1 and TRBJ2-7; 12 nucleotides match TRBD2. Trimming cost V 2 bases and J 0 bases; bases outside gene matches: 5. CDR1 and CDR2 (germline): DFQATT, SNEGSKA (reference sequence). CDR3 size: 16 residues. This CDR3 is CSARPWTSGNSYEQYF. The CDR3 nucleotides are TGCAGTGCTAGACCGTGGACTAGCGGGAACTCCTACGAGCAGTACTTC.

This clonotype was recorded many times. This sequence joins TRBV2 and TRBJ1-2; 7 nucleotides match TRBD1. V dropped 7 bases and J dropped 3; count of bases not matched to a gene: 5. The CDR3 extends over 13 amino acids. Germline lookup yields CDR1 SNHLY and CDR2 FYNNEI. This CDR3 reads CASTLGQHYGYTF. The CDR3 region has the DNA TGTGCCAGCACCCTGGGACAGCACTATGGCTACACCTTC.

This clonotype has more than one count but fewer than ten. The gene calls are TRBV6-2 or TRBV6-3 and TRBJ2-7, with D tentatively TRBD1 (6 bases). This CDR3 is 15 amino acids long. The germline V and J ends were trimmed by 5 bases and 0 bases, with 14 bases remaining between them. Germline V gene sequence: CDR1 MNHEY, CDR2 SVGEGT. CDR3 sequence reads: CASSVPTGSSYEQYF. Written as DNA, the CDR3 is TGTGCCAGCAGTGTACCGACAGGAAGCTCCTACGAGCAGTACTTC.

This chain uses TRBV11-3 with TRBJ2-1; tentatively, D is TRBD2 (7 bases). V lost 5 bases and J 0 bases, leaving 23 bases between the germline ends. This CDR3 spans 19 amino acids. Germline-derived CDR1 and CDR2 are SGHNT and YENEEA. CDR3 residues: CASSPGRGAFPSSYNEQFF. CDR3 bases: TGTGCCAGCAGCCCAGGACGGGGGGCCTTTCCGAGCTCCTACAATGAGCAGTTCTTC.

Only a few counts were recorded for this clonotype. A much larger clone differs by one base, so this may be a read error. This chain joins TRBV3-1 and TRBJ2-7; D is ambiguous. The CDR3 contains 15 residues. From germline, CDR1 is LGHDT and CDR2 YNNKEL (reference sequence). CDR3 protein: CASRQASSRSYEQYF. The CDR3 region has the DNA TGTGCCAGCCGCCAAGCCTCGTCCAGGTCCTACGAGCAGTACTTC.

This clonotype came up many times. This rearrangement joins TRBV12-3 or TRBV12-4 to TRBJ2-7, with D hard to call. This CDR3 comprises 13 residues. The germline V and J ends were trimmed by 7 bases and 3 bases, with 13 bases remaining between them. CDR3 sequence: CASTQAFNYEQYF. DNA for the CDR3: TGTGCCAGCACTCAGGCCTTTAACTACGAGCAGTACTTC.

In this sample, this clonotype turned up many times. The gene calls are TRBV6-1 and TRBJ2-4; D gene unclear. The V gene's germline CDR1 is MNHNS and CDR2 SASEGT. V was trimmed by 5 bases and J by 0 bases, leaving 11 bases between them. The CDR3 loop spans 15 amino acids. The CDR3: CASSKVGIAKNIQYF. The CDR3 region has the DNA TGTGCCAGCAGTAAGGTGGGAATAGCCAAAAACATTCAGTACTTC.

This clonotype was counted ten times or more. The V gene is TRBV30, the J gene TRBJ2-6; D is uncertain. Trimming took 5 bases from V and 4 from J, leaving 9 bases between them. Germline values: CDR1 GTSNPN, CDR2 SVGIG (reference sequence). This CDR3 comprises 13 residues. The CDR3 DNA sequence: TGTGCCTGGGGAAGGAACGGGGCCAACGTCCTGACTTTC. It translates to CAWGRNGANVLTF.

This chain links TRBV5-1 with TRBJ1-1; 8 bases map to TRBD1. The CDR3 is 14 residues long. With 4 bases clipped from V and 2 bases from J, the junction kept 4 bases outside the gene matches. Looked up from germline, CDR1 is SGHRS and CDR2 is YFSETQ. The DNA for the CDR3 is TGCGCCAGCAGCGCAGGGGGCTTTAACACTGAAGCTTTCTTT. It yields the protein CASSAGGFNTEAFF.

The table lists this clonotype with many counts. The chain carries TRBV11-2 and TRBJ2-1; TRBD2 is a possible D gene (6 bases). Germline V gene sequence: CDR1 SGHAT, CDR2 FQNNGV. Between the trimmed V and J ends, which lost 1 base and 2 bases, there was a span of 12 bases. The CDR3 covers 16 residues. The CDR3 sequence: CASSLGPGAPYNEQFF. As DNA, the CDR3 is TGTGCCAGCAGCTTAGGTCCGGGAGCCCCCTACAATGAGCAGTTCTTC.

The chain joins TRBV29-1 to TRBJ1-1; unclear D gene. Germline CDR1 reads SQVTM; CDR2 reads ANQGSEA. V gave up 8 bases and J gave up 5 bases, with 15 bases separating them. The CDR3 has 12 amino acids. The CDR3 DNA follows: TGCAGCTCCCGGGGATCGGAGACTGAAGCTTTCTTT. It encodes CSSRGSETEAFF.

This clonotype was recorded many times. This rearrangement joins TRBV13 to TRBJ1-1, with no clear D. This CDR3 region has 15 residues. V gave up 5 bases and J gave up 0 bases, with 13 bases separating them. The V gene's germline CDR1 is PRHDT and CDR2 FYEKMQ (reference sequence). Here the CDR3 reads CASSARHLMNTEAFF. As DNA, the CDR3 is TGTGCCAGCAGCGCCCGACACTTGATGAACACTGAAGCTTTCTTT.

The chain uses TRBV12-3 or TRBV12-4 and TRBJ2-1; a weak D match, TRBD1 (6 bases). CDR3 length: 12 amino acids. Trimming pared 8 bases from V and 3 bases from J, leaving 8 bases between. CDR3 DNA sequence: TGTGCCAGCCGGACAGTCTACAATGAGCAGTTCTTC. Amino acids: CASRTVYNEQFF.

This clonotype has ten or more counts. The V gene is TRBV12-3 or TRBV12-4, the J gene TRBJ1-2; D is uncertain. V was cut by 2 bases and J by 3 bases, with 10 bases left in between. The CDR3 spans 14 residues. The CDR3 sequence is CASSLNRGHYGYTF. CDR3 nucleotide sequence: TGTGCCAGCAGTTTAAATCGTGGGCACTATGGCTACACCTTC.

Concerning this clonotype: A clone one base away is much larger, so this may be a read error. The rearrangement links TRBV24-1 to TRBJ2-1, with 9 bases identical to TRBD1. CDR1 is KGHDR and CDR2 is SFDVKD in the germline V gene. This CDR3 is built from 14 residues. CDR3 residues: CATQTGGSYSEQFF. The DNA for the CDR3 is TGTGCCACTCAAACAGGGGGCTCCTACAGTGAGCAGTTCTTC.

This clonotype was seen more than once but under ten times. At one of its ends the junction is not consistent with the germline gene, which may arise from a read error. The chain combines TRBV5-6 with TRBJ2-7; 8 nucleotides line up with TRBD1. CDR3 size: 15 residues. The germline V gene encodes CDR1 SGHDT and CDR2 YYEEEE. CDR3 DNA sequence: TGTGTCAGCAGCTTGGGACAGGACACAATCAACGAGCAGTACTTC. This encodes CVSSLGQDTINEQYF.